Given below is one T cell receptor (beta chain) in context. Trimming removed 6 bases from V and 6 bases from J; junction bases left unmatched: 7. The V gene's germline CDR1 is MNHEY and CDR2 SVGAGI. The CDR3 length is 13 residues. This entry is derived from a study of cytomegalovirus exposure and HLA in healthy donors. Only in-frame clones appear in the TCRdb table, and some are missing; sequencing was by immunoSEQ multiplex PCR. The data contain 150,000 to 180,000 clones, 80% to 90% of them seen just once; the ten biggest clones take up 20% to 25%. The sequence was collected from a man aged 18-30 years in good health and CMV-seropositive. Sequenced: PBMCs. This chain uses TRBV6-5 with TRBJ2-7; the match to TRBD1 covers 8 bases. The CDR3 region is CASSSDRGGEQYF. The CDR3 nucleotides are TGTGCCAGCAGCTCCGACAGGGGAGGCGAGCAGTACTTC.